The TCR beta chain described here comes from a study of blood T cell repertoires in COVID-19. Produced via immunoSEQ multiplex PCR; TCRdb's table is partial and in-frame only. The repertoire holds roughly 300,000 clones, with about 86% as singletons. The V gene lost 4 bases and the J gene lost 0 bases, with 6 bases spanning the gap. CDR3 length equals 13 residues. Per the germline V gene, CDR1 is SGHAT and CDR2 is FQNNGV. Input material: peripheral blood. This receptor was taken from an older woman with active or convalescent COVID-19. The rearrangement uses TRBV11-2 and TRBJ1-1; D gene unclear. CDR3 loop: CASSSHMNTEAFF. In DNA form, the CDR3 reads TGTGCCAGCAGCTCCCACATGAACACTGAAGCTTTCTTT.